This TCR beta chain was sequenced during a study of beta chain features in type 1 diabetes. cDNA synthesis used the whole RNA isolate, giving expressed TCRB sequences. Sequencing used immunoSEQ multiplex PCR; TCRdb keeps in-frame clones, though not all of them. The data show fewer than 400,000 clones, approximately 8% seen once. This clone was found a few times. The authors sorted CD4+ naive, central memory, regulatory and stem cell-like memory cells via CD45RO/CCR7/CD25/CD127/CD95/CD27. The clonotype was recovered from a woman under 30 in good health. The sample was central memory CD4+ T cells from blood.

CDR3 region: CATSRDWGDTQYF. The CDR3 DNA reads as TGTGCCACCAGCAGAGATTGGGGTGATACGCAGTATTTT. V gene TRBV15 combines with J gene TRBJ2-3; D is uncertain. The CDR3 extends over 13 amino acids. The germline CDR1 and CDR2 sequences are LNHNV and YYDKDF (reference sequence). V lost 0 bases to trimming and J lost 6 bases, with 7 bases between them.